This TCR beta chain came from a study of cytomegalovirus exposure and HLA in healthy donors. The table lists this clone with a few counts. The CDR3 runs to 13 residues. Germline V gene data show CDR1 as MNHEY and CDR2 as SMNVEV (reference sequence). Trimming took 3 bases from V and 6 from J, leaving 9 bases between them. A multiplex PCR was run with 60 Vbeta primers and 13 Jbeta primers. Generated by immunoSEQ multiplex PCR, the TCRdb table keeps only in-frame clones and is missing some. This repertoire shows fewer than 200,000 clones, about two thirds found once; its top ten account for more than 2.5%.

What was sequenced was PBMCs. This clonotype was sampled from a woman younger than 45 in good health and CMV-seronegative. The chain employs TRBV27 and TRBJ1-5; TRBD1 might be the D (5 bases). The CDR3 DNA sequence: TGTGCCAGCAGTTTCAGGGCCACTCAGCCCCAGCATTTT. Protein product: CASSFRATQPQHF.